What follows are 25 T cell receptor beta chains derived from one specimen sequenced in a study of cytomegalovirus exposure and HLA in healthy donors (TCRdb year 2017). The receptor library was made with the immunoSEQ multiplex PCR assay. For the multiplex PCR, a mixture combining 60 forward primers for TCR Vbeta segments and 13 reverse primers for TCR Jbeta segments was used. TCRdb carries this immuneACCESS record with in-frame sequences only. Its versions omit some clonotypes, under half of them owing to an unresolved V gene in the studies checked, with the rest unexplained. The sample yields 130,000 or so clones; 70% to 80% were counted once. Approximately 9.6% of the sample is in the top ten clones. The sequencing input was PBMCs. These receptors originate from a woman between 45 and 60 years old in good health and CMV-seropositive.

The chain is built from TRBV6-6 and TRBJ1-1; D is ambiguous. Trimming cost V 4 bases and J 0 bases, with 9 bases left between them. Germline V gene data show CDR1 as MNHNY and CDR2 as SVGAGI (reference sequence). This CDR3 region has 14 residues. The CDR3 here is CASSSTILNTEAFF. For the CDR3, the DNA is TGTGCCAGCAGTTCCACTATCCTGAACACTGAAGCTTTCTTT.

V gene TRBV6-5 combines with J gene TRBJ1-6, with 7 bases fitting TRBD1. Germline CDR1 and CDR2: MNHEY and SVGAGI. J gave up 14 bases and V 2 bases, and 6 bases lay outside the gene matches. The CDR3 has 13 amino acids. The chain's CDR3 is CASSYGTDAALHF. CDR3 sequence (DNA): TGTGCCAGCAGTTACGGGACAGATGCAGCCCTCCACTTT.

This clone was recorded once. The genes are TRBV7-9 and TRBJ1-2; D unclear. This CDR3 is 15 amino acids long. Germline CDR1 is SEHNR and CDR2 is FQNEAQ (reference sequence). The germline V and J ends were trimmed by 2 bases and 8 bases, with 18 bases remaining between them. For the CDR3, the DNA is TGTGCCAGCAGCTTAAGAGATGTGGCAGAGGGCGGCTACACCTTC. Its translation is CASSLRDVAEGGYTF.

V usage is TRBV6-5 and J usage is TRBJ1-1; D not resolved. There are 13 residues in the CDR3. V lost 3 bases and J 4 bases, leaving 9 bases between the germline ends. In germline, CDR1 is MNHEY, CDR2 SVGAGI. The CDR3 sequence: CASSYQVITEAFF. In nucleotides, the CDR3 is TGTGCCAGCAGTTATCAGGTAATCACTGAAGCTTTCTTT.

CDR3 protein: CASSPQLAGTLEQFF. The CDR3 coding sequence is TGCGCCAGCAGCCCCCAGCTAGCGGGAACTTTGGAGCAGTTCTTC. The V call is TRBV4-3, the J call TRBJ2-1; TRBD2 aligns across 9 bases. J was trimmed by 10 bases and V by 4 bases; bases with no gene match: 11. Germline V gene lookup returns CDR1 LGHNA and CDR2 YSLEER. CDR3 size: 15 residues.

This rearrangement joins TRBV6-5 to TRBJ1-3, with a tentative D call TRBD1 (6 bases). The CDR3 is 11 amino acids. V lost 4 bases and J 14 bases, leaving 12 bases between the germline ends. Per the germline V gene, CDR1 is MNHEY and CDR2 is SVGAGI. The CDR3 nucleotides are TGTGCCAGCAGTTCCGGACAGTTCGTATATTTT. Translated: CASSSGQFVYF.

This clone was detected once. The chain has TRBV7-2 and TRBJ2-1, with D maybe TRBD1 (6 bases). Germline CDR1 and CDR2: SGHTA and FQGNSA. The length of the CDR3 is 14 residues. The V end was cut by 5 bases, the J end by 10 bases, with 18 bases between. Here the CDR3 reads CASSTRPTTGEQFF. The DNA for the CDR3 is TGTGCCAGCAGCACCAGACCCACGACAGGCGAGCAGTTCTTC.

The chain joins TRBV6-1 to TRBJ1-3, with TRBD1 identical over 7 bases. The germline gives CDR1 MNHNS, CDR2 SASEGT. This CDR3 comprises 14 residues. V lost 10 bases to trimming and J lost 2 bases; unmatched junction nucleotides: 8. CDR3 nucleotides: TGTGCCATTTCACAGGGGTTACCTGGAAACACCATATATTTT. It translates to CAISQGLPGNTIYF.

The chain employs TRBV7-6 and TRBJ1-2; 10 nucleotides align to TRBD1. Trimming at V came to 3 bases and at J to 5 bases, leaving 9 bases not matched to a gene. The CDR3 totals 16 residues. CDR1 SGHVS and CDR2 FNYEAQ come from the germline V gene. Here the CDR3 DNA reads TGTGCCAGCAGCTTGGAGGCAGACAGGGGGCGTTATGGCTACACCTTC. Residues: CASSLEADRGRYGYTF.

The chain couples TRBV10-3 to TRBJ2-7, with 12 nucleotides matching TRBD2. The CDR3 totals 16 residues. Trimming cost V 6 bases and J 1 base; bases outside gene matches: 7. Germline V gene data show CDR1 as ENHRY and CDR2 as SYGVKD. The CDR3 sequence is CAISPRTSGESYEQYF. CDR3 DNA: TGTGCCATCAGCCCCAGGACTAGCGGGGAGTCCTACGAGCAGTACTTC.

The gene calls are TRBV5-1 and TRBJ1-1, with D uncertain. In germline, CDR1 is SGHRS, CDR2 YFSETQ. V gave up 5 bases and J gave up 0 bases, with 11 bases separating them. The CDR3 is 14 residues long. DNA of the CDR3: TGCGCCAGCAGATTAACGTACTTGAACACTGAAGCTTTCTTT. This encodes CASRLTYLNTEAFF.

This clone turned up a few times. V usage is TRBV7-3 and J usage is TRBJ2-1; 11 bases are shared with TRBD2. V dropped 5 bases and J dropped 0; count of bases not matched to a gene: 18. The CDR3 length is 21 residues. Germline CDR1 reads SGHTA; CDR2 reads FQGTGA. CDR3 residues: CASSPKGLGTSGLSSYNEQFF. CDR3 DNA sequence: TGTGCCAGCAGCCCTAAAGGGCTGGGGACTAGCGGTCTTAGCTCCTACAATGAGCAGTTCTTC.

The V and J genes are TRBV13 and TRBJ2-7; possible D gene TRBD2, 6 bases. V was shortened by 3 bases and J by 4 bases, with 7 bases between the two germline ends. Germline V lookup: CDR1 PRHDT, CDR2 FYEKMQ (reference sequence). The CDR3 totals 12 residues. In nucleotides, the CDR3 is TGTGCCAGCAGCTTTAGCGGATACGAGCAGTACTTC. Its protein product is CASSFSGYEQYF. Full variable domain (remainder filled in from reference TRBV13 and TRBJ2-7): AAGVIQSPRHLIKEKRETATLKCYPIPRHDTVYWYQQGPGQDPQFLISFYEKMQSDKGSIPDRFSAQQFSDYHSELNMSSLELGDSALYFCASSFSGYEQYFGPGTRLTVT.

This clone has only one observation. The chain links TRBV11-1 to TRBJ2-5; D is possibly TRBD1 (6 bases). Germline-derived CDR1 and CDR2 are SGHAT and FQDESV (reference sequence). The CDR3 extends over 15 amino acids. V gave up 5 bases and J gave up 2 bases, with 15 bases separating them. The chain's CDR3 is CASSQGSPHQETQYF. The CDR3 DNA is TGTGCCAGCAGCCAGGGGTCCCCTCATCAAGAGACCCAGTACTTC.

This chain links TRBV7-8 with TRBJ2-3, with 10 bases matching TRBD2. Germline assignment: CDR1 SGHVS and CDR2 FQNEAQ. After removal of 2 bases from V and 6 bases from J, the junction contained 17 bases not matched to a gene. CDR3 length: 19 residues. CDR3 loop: CASSLFVLAGDLGFDTQYF. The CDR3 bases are TGTGCCAGCAGCTTATTCGTCCTAGCGGGGGACCTTGGGTTTGATACGCAGTATTTT.

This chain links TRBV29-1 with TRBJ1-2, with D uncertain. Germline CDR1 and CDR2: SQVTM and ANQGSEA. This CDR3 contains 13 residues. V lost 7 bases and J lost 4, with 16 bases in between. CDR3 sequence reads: CSAIPQVPYGYTF. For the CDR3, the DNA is TGCAGCGCTATCCCCCAGGTCCCCTATGGCTACACCTTC.

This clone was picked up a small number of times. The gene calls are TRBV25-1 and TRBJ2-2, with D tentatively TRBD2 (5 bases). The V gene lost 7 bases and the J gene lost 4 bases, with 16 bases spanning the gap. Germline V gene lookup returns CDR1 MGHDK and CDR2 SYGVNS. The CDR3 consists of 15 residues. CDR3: CASTDSSSATGELFF. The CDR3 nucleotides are TGTGCCAGCACGGACTCCTCCTCGGCCACCGGGGAGCTGTTTTTT.

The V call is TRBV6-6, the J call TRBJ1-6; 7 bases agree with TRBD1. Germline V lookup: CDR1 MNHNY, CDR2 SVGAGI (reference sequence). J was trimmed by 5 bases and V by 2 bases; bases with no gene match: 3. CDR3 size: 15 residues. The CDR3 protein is CASSYPTGDNSPLHF. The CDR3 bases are TGTGCCAGCAGTTACCCCACAGGGGATAATTCACCCCTCCACTTT.

The CDR3 spells CSVESGRSYEQYF. CDR3 nucleotides: TGCAGCGTTGAGAGCGGGAGGTCCTACGAGCAGTACTTC. This rearrangement joins TRBV29-1 to TRBJ2-7, with TRBD2 matching 9 bases. Germline assignment: CDR1 SQVTM and CDR2 ANQGSEA. The CDR3 runs 13 residues. The V and J ends lost 3 bases and 1 base, in that order; junction bases with no gene match: 1.

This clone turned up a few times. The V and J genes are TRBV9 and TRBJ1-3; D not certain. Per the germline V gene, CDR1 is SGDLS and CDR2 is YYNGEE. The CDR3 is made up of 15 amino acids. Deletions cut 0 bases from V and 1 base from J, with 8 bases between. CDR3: CASSVGHESGNTIYF. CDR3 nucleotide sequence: TGTGCCAGCAGCGTAGGACACGAATCTGGAAACACCATATATTTT. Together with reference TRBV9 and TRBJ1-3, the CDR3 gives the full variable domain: DSGVTQTPKHLITATGQRVTLRCSPRSGDLSVYWYQQSLDQGLQFLIQYYNGEERAKGNILERFSAQQFPDLHSELNLSSLELGDSALYFCASSVGHESGNTIYFGEGSWLTVV.

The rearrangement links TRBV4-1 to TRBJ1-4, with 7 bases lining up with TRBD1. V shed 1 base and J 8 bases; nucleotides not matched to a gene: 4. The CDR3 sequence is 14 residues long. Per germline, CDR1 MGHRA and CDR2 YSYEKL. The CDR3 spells CASSQGQGREKLFF. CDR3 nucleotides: TGCGCCAGCAGCCAAGGACAGGGTCGGGAAAAACTGTTTTTT.

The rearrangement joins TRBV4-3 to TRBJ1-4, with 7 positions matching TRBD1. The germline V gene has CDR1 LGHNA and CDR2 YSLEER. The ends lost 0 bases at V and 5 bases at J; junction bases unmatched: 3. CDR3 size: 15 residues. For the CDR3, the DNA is TGCGCCAGCAGCCAAGAGGGACAGCCAAATGAAAAACTGTTTTTT. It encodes CASSQEGQPNEKLFF.

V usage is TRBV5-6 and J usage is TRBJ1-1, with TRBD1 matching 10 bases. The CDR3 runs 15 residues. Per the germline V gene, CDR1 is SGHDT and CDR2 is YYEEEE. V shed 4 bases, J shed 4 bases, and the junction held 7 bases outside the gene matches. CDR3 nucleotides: TGTGCCAGCAGCCCCCTCGGACAGGGGGGCACTGAAGCTTTCTTT. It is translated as CASSPLGQGGTEAFF.

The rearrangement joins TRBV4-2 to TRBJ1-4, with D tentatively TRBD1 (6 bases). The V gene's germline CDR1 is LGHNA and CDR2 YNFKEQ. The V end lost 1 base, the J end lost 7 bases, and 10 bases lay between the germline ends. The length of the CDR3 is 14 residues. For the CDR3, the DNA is TGTGCCAGCAGCCAAGTTGGGGGCAGTGAAAAACTGTTTTTT. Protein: CASSQVGGSEKLFF.

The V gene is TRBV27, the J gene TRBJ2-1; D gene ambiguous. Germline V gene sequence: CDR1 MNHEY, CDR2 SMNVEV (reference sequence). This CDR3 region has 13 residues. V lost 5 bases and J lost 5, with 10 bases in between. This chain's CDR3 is CASSIDTHNEQFF. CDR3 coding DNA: TGTGCCAGCAGTATCGACACGCACAATGAGCAGTTCTTC.